Each of the 22 T cell receptor beta chains below was sequenced from the same sample in a study of T cell repertoires in cytomegalovirus infection. One entry per CDR3 protein, called by TCRdb with MiXCR from the reads. Here the sample spans roughly 990,000 distinct CDR3 sequences, less than 35% being singletons. The antigens these receptors bind are not known. The specimen comprised cultured CD8+ T cells from PBMCs, sampled from culture after CMV antigen stimulation. The receptors derive from a human donor in good health (CMV status not recorded). Some clones in this sample may be carry-over from other donors' samples.

There are a few counts of this clonotype. The chain combines TRBV5-6 with TRBJ2-2, with D perhaps matching TRBD2 (5 bases). V shed 0 bases and J shed 6 bases, with 15 bases lying between them. This CDR3 spans 16 amino acids. In germline, CDR1 is SGHDT, CDR2 YYEEEE. The CDR3 region is CASSLDGEYQSGELFF. In DNA, the CDR3 is TGTGCCAGCAGCTTGGATGGGGAGTATCAGTCCGGGGAGCTGTTTTTT.

This clonotype occurred a few times. The rearrangement uses TRBV6-1 and TRBJ2-1; D may be TRBD2 (6 bases). The CDR3 contains 15 residues. CDR1 and CDR2 from the germline V gene are MNHNS and SASEGT. V was cut by 7 bases and J by 8 bases, with 21 bases left in between. CDR3 in amino acids: CASIHRDWASDEQFF. In DNA form, the CDR3 reads TGTGCCAGCATCCACCGGGACTGGGCCTCCGATGAGCAGTTCTTC.

V is TRBV28 and J is TRBJ2-5, with 7 nucleotides matching TRBD2. The germline V gene encodes CDR1 MDHEN and CDR2 SYDVKM. V was pared by 3 bases and J by 5 bases, with 15 bases of the junction left unmatched. The CDR3 loop spans 17 amino acids. As DNA, the CDR3 is TGTGCCAGCAGTTTTGAAGGGGACCTCGCGCGGGGGGAGACCCAGTACTTC. Translated: CASSFEGDLARGETQYF.

This clonotype came up many times. The chain is built from TRBV7-9 and TRBJ2-7; D is possibly TRBD1 (6 bases). CDR1 SEHNR and CDR2 FQNEAQ come from the germline V gene (reference sequence). Between the trimmed V and J ends, which lost 6 bases and 1 base, there was a span of 10 bases. The CDR3 spans 13 residues. CDR3 sequence reads: CASSSGTSYEQYF. The CDR3 DNA reads as TGTGCCAGCAGTTCCGGGACATCCTACGAGCAGTACTTC.

The gene calls are TRBV11-1 and TRBJ1-6; maybe TRBD1 (5 bases). CDR3 length: 16 amino acids. Trimming took off 2 bases at V and 0 bases at J, with 8 bases between the two ends. Germline V gene lookup returns CDR1 SGHAT and CDR2 FQDESV (reference sequence). The CDR3 nucleotides read TGTGCCAGCAGCTTAACAGGAATCTCCTATAATTCACCCCTCCACTTT. Its protein product is CASSLTGISYNSPLHF.

The chain recombines TRBV2 with TRBJ2-7; 15 bases are shared with TRBD2. The germline V gene has CDR1 SNHLY and CDR2 FYNNEI. The CDR3 length is 18 residues. V was pared by 4 bases and J by 7 bases, with 14 bases of the junction left unmatched. CDR3 sequence (DNA): TGTGCCAGCAGTGCCTCTCGGACTAGCGGGGGGGCTTGGAGAGAGCAGTACTTC. It specifies CASSASRTSGGAWREQYF.

The CDR3 protein is CSAREGLAGDEQYF. CDR3 nucleotides: TGCAGTGCTAGAGAGGGACTAGCGGGGGACGAGCAGTACTTC. The V gene is TRBV20-1, the J gene TRBJ2-7, with 14 bases identical to TRBD2. Germline CDR1 reads DFQATT; CDR2 reads SNEGSKA (reference sequence). This CDR3 is 14 amino acids long. Losses at the gene ends were 0 bases for V and 5 bases for J; bases not matched to a gene: 0.

This clonotype turned up a few times. This rearrangement joins TRBV12-3 or TRBV12-4 to TRBJ2-4; 7 bases are shared with TRBD1. After removal of 6 bases from V and 1 base from J, the junction contained 6 bases not matched to a gene. This CDR3 has 15 residues. The CDR3, as DNA: TGTGCCAGCAGCCCTGACAGGGTGGCCAAAAACATTCAGTACTTC. It specifies CASSPDRVAKNIQYF.

This clonotype was seen a handful of times. This chain joins TRBV7-9 and TRBJ2-7; unclear D gene. The CDR3 has 14 residues. The germline V and J ends were trimmed by 5 bases and 4 bases, with 15 bases remaining between them. Germline-derived CDR1 and CDR2 are SEHNR and FQNEAQ (reference sequence). CDR3 sequence (DNA): TGTGCCAGCAGCCACCCCTCCAACCGGTACGAGCAGTACTTC. As protein: CASSHPSNRYEQYF.

V gene TRBV2 combines with J gene TRBJ2-2; D is perhaps TRBD1 or TRBD2 (5 bases each). The germline V gene encodes CDR1 SNHLY and CDR2 FYNNEI. V was clipped by 7 bases and J by 6 bases, with 21 bases between them. The CDR3 contains 16 residues. This CDR3 is CASTRDAARLPGELFF. The CDR3 DNA is TGTGCCAGCACCCGGGACGCCGCGCGACTCCCCGGGGAGCTGTTTTTT. The variable domain in full, completed from reference TRBV2 and TRBJ2-2, reads EPEVTQTPSHQVTQMGQEVILRCVPISNHLYFYWYRQILGQKVEFLVSFYNNEISEKSEIFDDQFSVERPDGSNFTLKIRSTKLEDSAMYFCASTRDAARLPGELFFGEGSRLTVL.

This chain joins TRBV4-2 and TRBJ1-4; unclear D gene. V shed 1 base and J shed 3 bases, with 15 bases lying between them. The length of the CDR3 is 17 residues. CDR1 is LGHNA and CDR2 is YNFKEQ in the germline V gene. CDR3 region: CASSQVVWTVPNEKLFF. The CDR3 nucleotides are TGTGCCAGCAGCCAAGTTGTTTGGACCGTTCCTAATGAAAAACTGTTTTTT.

This clonotype was picked up many times. The V gene is TRBV7-8, the J gene TRBJ2-5; possibly TRBD1 for D (7 bases). Trimming took off 4 bases at V and 2 bases at J, with 11 bases between the two ends. The CDR3 has 14 amino acids. Germline assignment: CDR1 SGHVS and CDR2 FQNEAQ. The CDR3 DNA reads TGTGCCAGCAGCTATCAGGGGGGACAAGAGACCCAGTACTTC. It is translated as CASSYQGGQETQYF.

This clonotype was detected only a few times. The chain combines TRBV5-6 with TRBJ1-4; a possible D gene is TRBD1 (6 bases). CDR3 length equals 14 residues. V was clipped by 3 bases and J by 4 bases, with 10 bases between them. Germline-derived CDR1 and CDR2 are SGHDT and YYEEEE. CDR3 loop: CASSYGQRNEKLFF. DNA of the CDR3: TGTGCCAGCAGCTACGGACAGCGTAATGAAAAACTGTTTTTT.

This clonotype occurred many times. This chain connects TRBV15 to TRBJ1-2; 7 positions agree with TRBD1. J was trimmed by 0 bases and V by 5 bases; bases with no gene match: 12. The CDR3 totals 17 residues. Germline loops: CDR1 LNHNV, CDR2 YYDKDF (reference sequence). The CDR3 sequence: CATSGHRGPVSNYGYTF. CDR3 coding DNA: TGTGCCACCAGCGGACACAGGGGTCCCGTCTCTAACTATGGCTACACCTTC.

The chain couples TRBV7-8 to TRBJ1-1; D remains unclear. Trimming removed 5 bases from V and 14 bases from J, with 15 bases in between. The CDR3 is 11 residues long. Germline CDR1 reads SGHVS; CDR2 reads FQNEAQ. Written as DNA, the CDR3 is TGTGCCAGCAGCCGACCCGGGAGGGCCTTCTTT. Its protein is CASSRPGRAFF.

This clonotype was seen ten or more times. The chain joins TRBV7-8 to TRBJ2-3; D unclear. The CDR3 sequence is 16 residues long. The V end lost 1 base, the J end lost 0 bases, and 11 bases lay between the germline ends. The germline CDR1 and CDR2 sequences are SGHVS and FQNEAQ. The CDR3 region is CASSLEGAPSTDTQYF. In DNA form, the CDR3 reads TGTGCCAGCAGCTTAGAGGGCGCCCCGAGCACAGATACGCAGTATTTT.

The chain joins TRBV20-1 to TRBJ1-5; 8 bases map to TRBD1. V gave up 8 bases and J gave up 0 bases; unmatched junction bases: 15. The CDR3 is 17 amino acids. CDR1 is DFQATT, CDR2 SNEGSKA, per germline (reference sequence). Here the CDR3 DNA reads TGCAGTTCCGCGGACAGGGAAAAAATATATAGCAATCAGCCCCAGCATTTT. Protein: CSSADREKIYSNQPQHF.

This sequence joins TRBV6-6 and TRBJ2-7; no definite D call. The CDR3 is 14 amino acids. Trimming took 2 bases from V and 3 from J, leaving 11 bases between them. CDR1 MNHNY and CDR2 SVGAGI come from the germline V gene (reference sequence). CDR3 protein: CASSYGLSNYEQYV. The CDR3 DNA follows: TGTGCCAGCAGTTACGGGCTATCAAACTACGAGCAGTACGTC.

This clonotype was seen a handful of times. The chain has TRBV20-1 and TRBJ2-7, with 7 positions matching TRBD1. This CDR3 comprises 17 residues. V lost 6 bases, J lost 2 bases, and 19 bases stayed unmatched. CDR1 is DFQATT and CDR2 is SNEGSKA in the germline V gene (reference sequence). The CDR3 region is CSATGTDISLGPYEQYF. CDR3 in DNA: TGCAGTGCCACCGGGACAGATATTTCCCTCGGGCCCTACGAGCAGTACTTC.

J is TRBJ2-1 and V is TRBV9; the match to TRBD2 covers 9 bases. Looked up from germline, CDR1 is SGDLS and CDR2 is YYNGEE. The J segment lost 7 bases and the V segment lost 5 bases, leaving 19 bases of the junction unmatched. The CDR3 runs to 18 residues. CDR3 in amino acids: CASSHSSAGGYDGNEQFF. The CDR3, as DNA: TGTGCCAGCAGTCATTCATCGGCGGGGGGGTACGATGGGAATGAGCAGTTCTTC.

This chain uses TRBV19 with TRBJ1-2; maybe TRBD1 (6 bases). The CDR3 sequence is 16 residues long. Trimming stripped 5 bases from V and 1 base from J, with 17 bases between. The germline gives CDR1 LNHDA, CDR2 SQIVND (reference sequence). CDR3 residues: CASSSWTARLNYGYTF. The CDR3 DNA reads as TGTGCCAGTAGTTCCTGGACAGCCCGCCTTAACTATGGCTACACCTTC.

This clonotype was seen ten or more times. The rearrangement uses TRBV7-8 and TRBJ2-1, with 9 nucleotides matching TRBD2. The ends lost 1 base at V and 4 bases at J; junction bases unmatched: 5. From germline, CDR1 is SGHVS and CDR2 FQNEAQ. The CDR3 totals 16 residues. The CDR3 DNA reads as TGTGCCAGCAGCTTAGTCGTAGCGGGGGTATACAATGAGCAGTTCTTC. It translates to CASSLVVAGVYNEQFF.